This T cell receptor beta chain was sequenced during a study of neurological immune-mediated disorders. CDR3 length: 15 amino acids. Germline CDR1 and CDR2: MGHRA and YSYEKL. Trimming removed 0 bases at V and 0 bases at J, with 7 bases between. In its sample, this clonotype was seen many times. Using its own MiXCR run on the 5' RACE reads, TCRdb lists one record per CDR3 protein. The table records about 10,000 distinct CDR3 sequences, 20% to 25% of them present only once. The rearrangement links TRBV4-1 to TRBJ2-3; D possibly corresponds to TRBD2 (5 bases). Sequencing was done on a sample of CD8+ T cells from blood. This clonotype originated in a woman between 40 and 50 years old with multiple sclerosis. The CDR3 reads CASSQETGSTDTQYF. The CDR3 bases are TGCGCCAGCAGCCAAGAGACGGGGAGCACAGATACGCAGTATTTT.